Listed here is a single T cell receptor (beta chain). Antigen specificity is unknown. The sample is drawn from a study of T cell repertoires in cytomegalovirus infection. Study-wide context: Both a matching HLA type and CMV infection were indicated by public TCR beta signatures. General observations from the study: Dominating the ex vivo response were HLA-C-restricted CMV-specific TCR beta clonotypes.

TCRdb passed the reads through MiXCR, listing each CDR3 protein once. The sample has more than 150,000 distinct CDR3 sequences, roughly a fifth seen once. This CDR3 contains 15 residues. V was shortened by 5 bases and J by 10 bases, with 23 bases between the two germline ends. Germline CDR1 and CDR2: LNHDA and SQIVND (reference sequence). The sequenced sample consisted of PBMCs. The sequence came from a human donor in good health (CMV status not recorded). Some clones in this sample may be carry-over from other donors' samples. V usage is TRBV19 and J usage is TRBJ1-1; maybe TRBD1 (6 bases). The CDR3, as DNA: TGTGCCAGTAGTCTCCTCTCTCGGGACACCAAGGTAGCTTTCTTT. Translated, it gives CASSLLSRDTKVAFF. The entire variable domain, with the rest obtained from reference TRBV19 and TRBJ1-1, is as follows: DGGITQSPKYLFRKEGQNVTLSCEQNLNHDAMYWYRQDPGQGLRLIYYSQIVNDFQKGDIAEGYSVSREKKESFPLTVTSAQKNPTAFYLCASSLLSRDTKVAFFGQGTRLTVV.